The present entry profiles one TCR beta chain with its context. In the original workflow: Amplification from reference gene primers served as the basis for estimated nucleated cell counts. Profiling relied on immunoSEQ multiplex PCR, and the TCRdb table lists in-frame clones only, not all of them. That table gives V, J and clone size, and the DNA gave D and trimming. The sample holds about 190,000 clones, nearly 90% seen once. This entry belongs to a study of blood T cell repertoires in COVID-19. Study information: The United States, Italy and Spain provided the acute and convalescent COVID-19 samples. Nucleic acid was either cDNA or gDNA, and it came from T cells, B-cell-depleted T cells, or PBMCs.

CDR1 SGDLS and CDR2 YYNGEE come from the germline V gene. This CDR3 spans 17 amino acids. Trimming stripped 0 bases from V and 0 bases from J, with 16 bases between. Sample: peripheral blood. This sequence was found in a man between 45 and 60 years old with acute or convalescent COVID-19. The rearrangement joins TRBV9 to TRBJ2-7; D perhaps matches TRBD2 (6 bases). The CDR3 DNA reads as TGTGCCAGCAGCGTAGGAATCGGGAGTGGGAGCTCCTACGAGCAGTACTTC. Translated: CASSVGIGSGSSYEQYF.